A single sample gave rise to the 19 T cell receptor beta chains below, sequenced in a study of blood T cells in healthy people across ages (dated by TCRdb to about 2015). Library creation used 5' RACE. Sequencing took place on an Illumina HiSeq 2500. The second PCR ran for about 7 to 11 cycles and used a J-beta primer mix along with a sample-barcoded 5' primer. TCRdb took the public reads, trimmed them with fastp at Q25, ran MiXCR for clone calling and kept in-frame beta chains. Rows with one shared CDR3 protein collapse into an entry with the most common genes and DNA. The sample data list hundreds of thousands of distinct CDR3 sequences, and around 48% of these were observed just once. 13% of the sample goes to the ten largest clones. Source material: blood. The receptor set was obtained from a man aged 25-40 years in good health.

The chain joins TRBV7-2 to TRBJ2-5; D not certain. Germline V gives CDR1 SGHTA, CDR2 FQGNSA. This CDR3 region has 14 residues. Trimming shortened V by 5 bases and J by 5 bases, and 15 bases separated the two germline ends. CDR3 DNA sequence: TGTGCCAGCAGCAGGCCGGCGTTTGAGGAGACCCAGTACTTC. Its translation is CASSRPAFEETQYF.

This chain joins TRBV27 and TRBJ2-7; TRBD2 matches at 7 bases. Looked up from germline, CDR1 is MNHEY and CDR2 is SMNVEV (reference sequence). The CDR3 sequence is 17 residues long. The junction had 10 bases not matched to a gene; V was cut back by 2 bases and J by 0 bases. The CDR3 loop is CASSLGKAGLSSYEQYF. The CDR3, as DNA: TGTGCCAGCAGTTTAGGCAAAGCGGGGCTCAGCTCCTACGAGCAGTACTTC.

V usage is TRBV9 and J usage is TRBJ1-6; D may be TRBD1 (6 bases). Trimming took off 3 bases at V and 3 bases at J, with 13 bases between the two ends. Germline CDR1 is SGDLS and CDR2 is YYNGEE. The length of the CDR3 is 16 residues. The chain's CDR3 is CASSASQGFYNSPLHF. CDR3 nucleotides: TGTGCCAGCAGCGCGTCACAGGGTTTCTATAATTCACCCCTCCACTTT.

The V and J genes are TRBV20-1 and TRBJ2-2; TRBD2 is a possible D gene (7 bases). Germline V gene data show CDR1 as DFQATT and CDR2 as SNEGSKA (reference sequence). The CDR3 has 13 amino acids. The ends were cut back, 3 bases at V and 5 bases at J, with 10 bases in the middle. CDR3 sequence (DNA): TGCAGTGCTAGGGGGGGGCTGACCGGGGAGCTGTTTTTT. Its translation is CSARGGLTGELFF.

The gene calls are TRBV20-1 and TRBJ2-6; tentative D call: TRBD2 (5 bases). V gave up 1 base and J gave up 3 bases, with 10 bases separating them. Per germline, CDR1 DFQATT and CDR2 SNEGSKA (reference sequence). CDR3 length: 15 amino acids. This chain's CDR3 is CSARVLAGGANVLTF. As DNA, the CDR3 is TGCAGTGCTAGAGTCCTAGCAGGTGGGGCCAACGTCCTGACTTTC.

The chain carries TRBV7-9 and TRBJ1-6, with D possibly being TRBD1 (5 bases). Trimming took 6 bases from V and 10 from J, leaving 13 bases between them. CDR1 SEHNR and CDR2 FQNEAQ come from the germline V gene (reference sequence). This CDR3 contains 13 residues. In DNA, the CDR3 is TGTGCCAGCAGTCCTGGGGGGGGATCACCCCTCCACTTT. Translation: CASSPGGGSPLHF.

The chain links TRBV20-1 to TRBJ2-5; D unclear. Germline loops: CDR1 DFQATT, CDR2 SNEGSKA (reference sequence). This CDR3 spans 12 amino acids. V shed 3 bases and J shed 11 bases, with 16 bases lying between them. CDR3 nucleotide sequence: TGCAGTGCTAGTGGGGTTTGCGATGAGCAGTACTTC. Its protein is CSASGVCDEQYF.

The V call is TRBV20-1, the J call TRBJ1-2; D is perhaps TRBD1 (5 bases). The CDR3 has 13 amino acids. Germline CDR1 DFQATT, CDR2 SNEGSKA (reference sequence). The CDR3 loop reads CSVKTRANYGYTF. DNA of the CDR3: TGCAGCGTCAAGACCAGGGCTAACTATGGCTACACCTTC.

The rearrangement links TRBV3-1 to TRBJ2-5; TRBD2 matches at 12 bases. The length of the CDR3 is 18 residues. Germline-derived CDR1 and CDR2 are LGHDT and YNNKEL (reference sequence). The ends lost 2 bases at V and 2 bases at J; junction bases unmatched: 9. CDR3 sequence reads: CASSQSWTSGIEQETQYF. Here the CDR3 DNA reads TGTGCCAGCAGCCAATCGTGGACTAGCGGGATAGAGCAAGAGACCCAGTACTTC.

This clonotype was picked up a small number of times. The rearrangement uses TRBV6-6 and TRBJ2-5; D is uncertain. The CDR3 loop spans 12 amino acids. The V and J ends lost 6 bases and 3 bases respectively, with 8 bases between them. Germline-derived CDR1 and CDR2 are MNHNY and SVGAGI (reference sequence). DNA for the CDR3: TGTGCCAGCAGCCAGATAGAAGAGACCCAGTACTTC. It codes for CASSQIEETQYF.

As for this clonotype: Its ends do not fully match the called genes, so a read error is possible. The chain has TRBV9 and TRBJ2-6; no definite D call. The CDR3 consists of 17 residues. From germline, CDR1 is SGDLS and CDR2 YYNGEE. This chain's CDR3 is CACSVGREFSGANVLTF. CDR3 coding DNA: TGTGCCTGCAGCGTAGGGCGCGAGTTCTCTGGGGCCAACGTCCTGACTTTC.

The V and J genes are TRBV6-1 and TRBJ2-4, with D unclear. Trimming removed 1 base at V and 7 bases at J, with 8 bases between. Germline CDR1 and CDR2: MNHNS and SASEGT. CDR3 length: 13 residues. The CDR3 is CASSEDGRNIQYF. DNA of the CDR3: TGTGCCAGCAGTGAAGACGGGCGCAACATTCAGTACTTC.

This clonotype has only a few counts. This sequence joins TRBV4-1 and TRBJ2-5; 8 nucleotides match TRBD1. The CDR3 is 16 residues long. CDR1 is MGHRA, CDR2 YSYEKL, per germline. J lost 4 bases, V lost 4 bases, and 11 bases had no gene match. The CDR3 region is CASSPHRTGLGETQYF. The DNA for the CDR3 is TGCGCCAGCAGCCCCCACCGGACAGGGTTAGGAGAGACCCAGTACTTC.

This chain connects TRBV3-1 to TRBJ2-5; 15 bases map to TRBD2. V was clipped by 5 bases and J by 11 bases; unmatched bases: 3. Germline V gene sequence: CDR1 LGHDT, CDR2 YNNKEL (reference sequence). CDR3 length equals 13 residues. The CDR3 reads CASSWTSGGEQYF. The CDR3 bases are TGTGCCAGCAGCTGGACTAGCGGGGGGGAGCAGTACTTC.

The J gene is TRBJ1-4, the V gene TRBV11-2; 8 nucleotides agree with TRBD1. Germline-derived CDR1 and CDR2 are SGHAT and FQNNGV. J was trimmed by 5 bases and V by 5 bases; bases with no gene match: 7. CDR3 size: 15 residues. CDR3 sequence (DNA): TGTGCCAGCAGCCCGAGGACAGGGAACAATGAAAAACTGTTTTTT. Amino acids: CASSPRTGNNEKLFF.

V is TRBV20-1 and J is TRBJ2-5; 8 bases agree with TRBD1. V was clipped by 4 bases and J by 5 bases; unmatched bases: 9. Germline-derived CDR1 and CDR2 are DFQATT and SNEGSKA (reference sequence). The CDR3 has 14 amino acids. The CDR3 DNA follows: TGCAGTGCTACTCGACAGGGGCTATGGGAGACCCAGTACTTC. Translating it yields CSATRQGLWETQYF.

This clonotype was counted a few times. V gene TRBV24-1 combines with J gene TRBJ2-1; 10 nucleotides line up with TRBD2. CDR1 is KGHDR, CDR2 SFDVKD, per germline. V gave up 6 bases and J gave up 1 base; unmatched junction bases: 8. The CDR3 totals 17 residues. The CDR3 nucleotides are TGTGCCACCAGTTCCAGCGGGGGGGCTGAGTCCTACAATGAGCAGTTCTTC. Translated: CATSSSGGAESYNEQFF.

The chain couples TRBV12-3 or TRBV12-4 to TRBJ2-7; a possible D gene is TRBD2 (5 bases). CDR3 length: 15 residues. V lost 2 bases and J lost 0, with 11 bases in between. In nucleotides, the CDR3 is TGTGCCAGCAGTTTATCCGGGATCAACTCCTACGAGCAGTACTTC. It translates to CASSLSGINSYEQYF.

The V call is TRBV18, the J call TRBJ1-1; no clear D. Trimming removed 0 bases from V and 6 bases from J, with 8 bases in between. CDR1 and CDR2 (germline): KGHSH, LQKENI. CDR3 length equals 13 residues. This chain's CDR3 is CASSPPVASEAFF. The CDR3, as DNA: TGTGCCAGCTCACCACCTGTTGCCTCTGAAGCTTTCTTT.